This T cell receptor beta chain comes out of a study of PD-1 blockade in classical Hodgkin lymphoma. Overall study findings and caveats: Patients who responded completely had about the same baseline diversity as newly diagnosed patients. Excluded were patients who started nivolumab under 1 year after ASCT, a group that had lower diversity. Possibly reflecting disease activity or prior therapy, repertoire differences have causes that remain undefined.

Of note for this clone: Its cognate antigen is unknown.

Trimming left V 3 bases short and J 9 bases short, with 11 bases between. The CDR3 consists of 13 residues. Germline CDR1 reads SGHTA; CDR2 reads FQGNSA. Exposure to brentuximab vedotin varied, and each patient had relapsed following autologous stem cell transplantation. TCRdb's copy holds only in-frame clones and misses some; the assay was immunoSEQ multiplex PCR. The sample lists approximately 26,000 clones, around 70% occurring once. The sequence was obtained from a human donor with classical Hodgkin lymphoma. V is TRBV7-2 and J is TRBJ2-2; no clear D. The specimen comprised peripheral blood mononuclear cells (PBMCs), sampled before the second cycle of nivolumab. For the CDR3, the DNA is TGTGCCAGCAGCTTTGACCTGTCCAGGGAGCTGTTTTTT. Translated: CASSFDLSRELFF.